This T cell receptor (beta chain) was sequenced during a study of regulatory dendritic cells for organ transplantation. Libraries were prepared by immunoSEQ multiplex PCR; TCRdb keeps only in-frame clonotypes and omits some of them. In the table there are 35,000 to 40,000 clones, around nine tenths of which are singletons. This CDR3 region has 18 residues. J gave up 2 bases and V 3 bases, and 11 bases lay outside the gene matches. CDR1 SGDLS and CDR2 YYNGEE come from the germline V gene. This chain uses TRBV9 with TRBJ2-2; 9 bases are shared with TRBD1. The sequence was obtained from a human donor in good health. Material for sequencing was naive CD8+ T cells from blood. Subset described: CD45RA+ naive T cells. The DNA for the CDR3 is TGTGCCAGCAGCGGAGTAGGGGGGACAGGGCTTAACACCGGGGAGCTGTTTTTT. This codes for CASSGVGGTGLNTGELFF.